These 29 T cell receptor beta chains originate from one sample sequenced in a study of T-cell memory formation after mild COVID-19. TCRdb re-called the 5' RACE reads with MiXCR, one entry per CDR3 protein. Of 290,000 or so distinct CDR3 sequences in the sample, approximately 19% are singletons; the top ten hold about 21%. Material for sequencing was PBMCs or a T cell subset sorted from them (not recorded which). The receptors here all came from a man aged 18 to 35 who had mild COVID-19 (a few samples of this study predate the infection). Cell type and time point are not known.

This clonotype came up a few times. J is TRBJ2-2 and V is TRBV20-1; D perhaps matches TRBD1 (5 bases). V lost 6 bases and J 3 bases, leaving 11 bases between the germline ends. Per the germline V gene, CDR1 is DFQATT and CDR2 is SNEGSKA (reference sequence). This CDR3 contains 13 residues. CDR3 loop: CSANQGYTGELFF. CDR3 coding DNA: TGCAGTGCGAACCAGGGATACACCGGGGAGCTGTTTTTT.

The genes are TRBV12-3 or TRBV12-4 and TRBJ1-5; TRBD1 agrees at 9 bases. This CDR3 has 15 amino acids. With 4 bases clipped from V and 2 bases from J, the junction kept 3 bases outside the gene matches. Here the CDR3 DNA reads TGTGCCAGCAGTTACAGGGGGCTGGGCAATCAGCCCCAGCATTTT. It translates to CASSYRGLGNQPQHF.

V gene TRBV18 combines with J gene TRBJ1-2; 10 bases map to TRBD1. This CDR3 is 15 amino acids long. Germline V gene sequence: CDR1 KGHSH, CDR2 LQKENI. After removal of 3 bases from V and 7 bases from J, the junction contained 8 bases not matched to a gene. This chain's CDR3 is CASSPRTGGSGGYTF. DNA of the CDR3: TGTGCCAGCTCACCGAGGACAGGGGGAAGTGGTGGCTACACCTTC.

CDR3 nucleotides: TGTGCCAGCAGCCTTCCCCCGGCCTCTGACGACGAGCAGTACGTC. Translation: CASSLPPASDDEQYV. The chain recombines TRBV5-4 with TRBJ2-7; no clear D. Germline V gene data show CDR1 as SGHNT and CDR2 as YYREEE (reference sequence). The ends were cut back, 4 bases at V and 5 bases at J, with 19 bases in the middle. The CDR3 consists of 15 residues.

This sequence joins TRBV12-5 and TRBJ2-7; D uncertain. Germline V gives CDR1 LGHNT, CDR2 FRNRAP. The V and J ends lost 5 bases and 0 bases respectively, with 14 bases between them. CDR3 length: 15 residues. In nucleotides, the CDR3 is TGTGCTAGTGGTGGAGTCGCGGTGAGCTCCTACGAGCAGTACTTC. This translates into CASGGVAVSSYEQYF.

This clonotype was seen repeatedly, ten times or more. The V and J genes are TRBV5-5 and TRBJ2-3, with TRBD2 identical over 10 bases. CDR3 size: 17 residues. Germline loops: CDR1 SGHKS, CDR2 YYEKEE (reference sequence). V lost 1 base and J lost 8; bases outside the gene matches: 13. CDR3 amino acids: CASSLIRGSGGPGTQYF. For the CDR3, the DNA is TGTGCCAGCAGCTTGATCAGGGGTAGCGGGGGGCCTGGTACGCAGTATTTT.

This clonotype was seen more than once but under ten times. CDR3 nucleotides: TGTGCCAGCAGTTCCCTCCCCCGGGGGGCCGGGACGCAGTATTTT. Its translation: CASSSLPRGAGTQYF. The V gene is TRBV6-5, the J gene TRBJ2-3; possibly TRBD2 for D (7 bases). The CDR3 contains 15 residues. The V gene's germline CDR1 is MNHEY and CDR2 SVGAGI. V lost 4 bases, J lost 9 bases, and 20 bases lay in between.

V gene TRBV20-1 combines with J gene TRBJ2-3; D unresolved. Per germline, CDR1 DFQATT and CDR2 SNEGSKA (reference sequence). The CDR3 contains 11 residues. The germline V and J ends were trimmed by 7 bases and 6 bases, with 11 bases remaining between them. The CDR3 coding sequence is TGCAGTGTAATTGGGCAGGATACGCAGTATTTT. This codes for CSVIGQDTQYF.

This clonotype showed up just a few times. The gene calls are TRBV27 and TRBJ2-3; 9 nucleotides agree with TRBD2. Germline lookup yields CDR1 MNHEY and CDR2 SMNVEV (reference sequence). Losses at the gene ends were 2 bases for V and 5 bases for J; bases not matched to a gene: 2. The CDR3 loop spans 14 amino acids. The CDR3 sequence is CASSLKLAGDTQYF. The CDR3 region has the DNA TGTGCCAGCAGTTTAAAACTAGCGGGAGATACGCAGTATTTT.

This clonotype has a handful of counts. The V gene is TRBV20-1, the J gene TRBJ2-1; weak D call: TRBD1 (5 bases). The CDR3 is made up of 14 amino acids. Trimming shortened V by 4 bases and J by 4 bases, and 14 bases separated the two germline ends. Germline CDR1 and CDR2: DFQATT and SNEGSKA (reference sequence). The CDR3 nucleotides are TGCAGTGCTATAACATCTAGGGGTTACAATGAGCAGTTCTTC. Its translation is CSAITSRGYNEQFF.

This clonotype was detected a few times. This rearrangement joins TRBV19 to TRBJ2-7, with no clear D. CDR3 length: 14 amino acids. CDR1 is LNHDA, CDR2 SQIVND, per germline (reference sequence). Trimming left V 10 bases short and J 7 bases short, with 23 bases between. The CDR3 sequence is CATPWADVSEEQYV. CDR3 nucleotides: TGTGCCACCCCATGGGCGGATGTTTCGGAAGAGCAGTACGTC.

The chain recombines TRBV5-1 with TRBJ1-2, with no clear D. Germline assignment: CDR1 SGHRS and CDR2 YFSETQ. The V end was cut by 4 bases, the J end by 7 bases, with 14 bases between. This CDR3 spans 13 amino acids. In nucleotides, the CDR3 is TGCGCCAGCAGCATATCCCCGCCAGCTGGCTACACCTTC. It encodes CASSISPPAGYTF.

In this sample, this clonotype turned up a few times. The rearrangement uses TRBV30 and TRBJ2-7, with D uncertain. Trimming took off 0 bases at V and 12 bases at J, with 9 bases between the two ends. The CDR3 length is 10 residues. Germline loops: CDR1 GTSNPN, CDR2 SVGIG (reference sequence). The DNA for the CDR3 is TGTGCCTGGAGTGTTGTGGAACTGTACTTC. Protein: CAWSVVELYF.

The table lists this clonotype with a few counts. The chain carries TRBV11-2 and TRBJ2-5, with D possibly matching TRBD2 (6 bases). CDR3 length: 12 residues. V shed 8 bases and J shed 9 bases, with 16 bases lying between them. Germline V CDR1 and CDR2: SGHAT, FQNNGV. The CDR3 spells CASCRDSRAQYF. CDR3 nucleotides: TGTGCCAGCTGCCGGGACTCCCGAGCCCAGTACTTC.

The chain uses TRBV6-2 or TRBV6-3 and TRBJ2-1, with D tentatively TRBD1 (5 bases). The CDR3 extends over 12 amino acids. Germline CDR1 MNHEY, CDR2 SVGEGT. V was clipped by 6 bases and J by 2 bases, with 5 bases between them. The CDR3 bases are TGTGCCAGCAGGACAGCCTACAATGAGCAGTTCTTC. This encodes CASRTAYNEQFF.

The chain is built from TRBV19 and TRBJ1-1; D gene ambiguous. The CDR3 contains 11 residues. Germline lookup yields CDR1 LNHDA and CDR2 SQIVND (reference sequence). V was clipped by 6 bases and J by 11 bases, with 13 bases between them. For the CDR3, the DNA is TGTGCCAGTAGCCAAGCGCAGGAGGCTTTCTTT. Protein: CASSQAQEAFF.

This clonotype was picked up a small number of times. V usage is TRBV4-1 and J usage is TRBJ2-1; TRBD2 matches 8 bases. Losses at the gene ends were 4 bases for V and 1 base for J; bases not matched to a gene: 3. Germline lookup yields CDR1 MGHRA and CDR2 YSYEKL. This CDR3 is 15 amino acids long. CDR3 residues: CASSLRLASYNEQFF. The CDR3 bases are TGCGCCAGCAGCCTCCGACTAGCGTCCTACAATGAGCAGTTCTTC.

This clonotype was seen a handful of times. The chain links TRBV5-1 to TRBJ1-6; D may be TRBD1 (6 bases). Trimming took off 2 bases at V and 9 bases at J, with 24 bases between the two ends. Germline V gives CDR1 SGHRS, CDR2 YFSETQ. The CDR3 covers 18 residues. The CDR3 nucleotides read TGCGCCAGCAGCTTCTGGGGCGGACAGTCGCCCGGTATTTCACCCCTCCACTTT. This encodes CASSFWGGQSPGISPLHF.

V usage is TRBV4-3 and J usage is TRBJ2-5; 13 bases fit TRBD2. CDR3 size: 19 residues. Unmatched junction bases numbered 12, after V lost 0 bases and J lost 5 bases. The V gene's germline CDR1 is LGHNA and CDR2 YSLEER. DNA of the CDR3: TGCGCCAGCAGCCAAGATAGCCGACTAGCGGGGGGCCGGGGGGAGACCCAGTACTTC. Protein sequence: CASSQDSRLAGGRGETQYF.

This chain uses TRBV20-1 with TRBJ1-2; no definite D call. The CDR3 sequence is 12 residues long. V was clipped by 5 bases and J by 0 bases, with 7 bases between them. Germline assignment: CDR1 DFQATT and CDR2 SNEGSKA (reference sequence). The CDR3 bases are TGCAGTGCTCACCAGGCTAACTATGGCTACACCTTC. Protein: CSAHQANYGYTF.

The CDR3 coding sequence is TGCAGTGGCCCTTCAGGAGATACGCAGTATTTT. Its protein is CSGPSGDTQYF. The gene calls are TRBV20-1 and TRBJ2-3; D not certain. The CDR3 has 11 residues. The V gene's germline CDR1 is DFQATT and CDR2 SNEGSKA (reference sequence). V was pared by 7 bases and J by 5 bases, with 10 bases between.

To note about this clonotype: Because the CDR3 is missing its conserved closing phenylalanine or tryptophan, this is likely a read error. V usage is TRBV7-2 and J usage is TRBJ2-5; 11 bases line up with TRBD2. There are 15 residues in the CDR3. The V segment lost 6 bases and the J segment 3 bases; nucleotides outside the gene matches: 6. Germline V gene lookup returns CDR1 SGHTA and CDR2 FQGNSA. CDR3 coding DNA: TGTGCCAGCAGGTCGAAACTAGCGGGGGAAGAGACCCAGTACATC. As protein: CASRSKLAGEETQYI.

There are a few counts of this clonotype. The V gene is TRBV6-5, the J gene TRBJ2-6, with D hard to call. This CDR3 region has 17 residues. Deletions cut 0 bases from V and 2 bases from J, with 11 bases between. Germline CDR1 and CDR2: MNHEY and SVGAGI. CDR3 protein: CASSYSVATAGANVLTF. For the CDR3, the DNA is TGTGCCAGCAGTTACTCGGTGGCCACGGCTGGGGCCAACGTCCTGACTTTC.

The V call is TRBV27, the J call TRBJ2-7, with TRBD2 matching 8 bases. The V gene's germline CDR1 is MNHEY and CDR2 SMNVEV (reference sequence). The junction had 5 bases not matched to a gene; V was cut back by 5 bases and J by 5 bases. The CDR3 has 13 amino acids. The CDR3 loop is CASSRGGPHEQYF. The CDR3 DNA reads TGTGCCAGCAGTCGCGGGGGGCCCCACGAGCAGTACTTC.

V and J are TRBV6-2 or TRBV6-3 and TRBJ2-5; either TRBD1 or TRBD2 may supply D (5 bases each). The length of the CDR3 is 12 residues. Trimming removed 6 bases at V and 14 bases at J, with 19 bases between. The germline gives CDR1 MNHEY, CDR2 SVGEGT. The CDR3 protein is CASSRVPGRLYF. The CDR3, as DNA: TGTGCCAGCAGCCGTGTTCCGGGACGGCTATACTTC.

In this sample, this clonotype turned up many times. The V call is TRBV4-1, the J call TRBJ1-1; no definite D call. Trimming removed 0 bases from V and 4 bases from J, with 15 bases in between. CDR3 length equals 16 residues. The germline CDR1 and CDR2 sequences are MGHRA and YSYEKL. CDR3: CASSQEGRGGSTEAFF. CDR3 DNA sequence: TGCGCCAGCAGCCAAGAGGGCCGGGGTGGGAGCACTGAAGCTTTCTTT.

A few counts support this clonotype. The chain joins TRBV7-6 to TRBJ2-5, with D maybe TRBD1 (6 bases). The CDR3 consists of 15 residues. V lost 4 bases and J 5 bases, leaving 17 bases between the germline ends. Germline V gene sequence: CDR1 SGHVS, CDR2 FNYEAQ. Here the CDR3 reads CASSYSTGNYETQYF. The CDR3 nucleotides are TGTGCCAGCAGCTACTCGACAGGAAACTACGAGACCCAGTACTTC.

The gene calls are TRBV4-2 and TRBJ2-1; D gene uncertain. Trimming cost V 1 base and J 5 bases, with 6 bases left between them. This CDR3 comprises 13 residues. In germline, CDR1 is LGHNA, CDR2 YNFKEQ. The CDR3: CASSQANDNEQFF. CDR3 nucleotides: TGTGCCAGCAGCCAAGCCAACGACAATGAGCAGTTCTTC.

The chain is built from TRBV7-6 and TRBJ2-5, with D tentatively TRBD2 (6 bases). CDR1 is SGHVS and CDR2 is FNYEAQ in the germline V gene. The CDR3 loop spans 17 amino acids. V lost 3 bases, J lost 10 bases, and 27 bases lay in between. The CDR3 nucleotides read TGTGCCAGCAGCTTGCGAGTTCCGGGACCGGGGGTTGAGGACCAGTACTTC. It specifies CASSLRVPGPGVEDQYF.